The 11 T cell receptor beta chains presented below share a single source sample, sequenced in a study of T cell responses to AZD1222 COVID-19 vaccine. Clones were read by immunoSEQ multiplex PCR, and TCRdb kept only the in-frame ones, dropping some. The sample lists roughly 140,000 clones, about 91% occurring once. Source: peripheral blood, taken on day 0 of AZD1222 vaccination. The receptors derive from an adult in good health.

J is TRBJ2-1 and V is TRBV14, with 9 bases that match TRBD2. The junction had 8 bases not matched to a gene; V was cut back by 1 base and J by 4 bases. The CDR3 sequence is 17 residues long. Germline-derived CDR1 and CDR2 are SGHDN and FVKESK. The CDR3 region is CASSQGLRGGSYNEQFF. The CDR3 nucleotides are TGTGCCAGCAGCCAAGGGTTGCGGGGGGGCTCTTACAATGAGCAGTTCTTC.

This clone appeared a few times. The chain recombines TRBV27 with TRBJ2-7; TRBD1 is a possible D gene (6 bases). The CDR3 is made up of 13 amino acids. Deletions cut 7 bases from V and 0 bases from J, with 10 bases between. Germline CDR1 MNHEY, CDR2 SMNVEV (reference sequence). CDR3: CASTDSHSYEQYF. In DNA, the CDR3 is TGTGCCAGCACGGACAGTCACTCCTACGAGCAGTACTTC.

V gene TRBV5-6 combines with J gene TRBJ2-2, with a tentative D call TRBD1 (5 bases). Germline assignment: CDR1 SGHDT and CDR2 YYEEEE. There are 14 residues in the CDR3. V was shortened by 2 bases and J by 5 bases, with 10 bases between the two germline ends. The CDR3: CASSFGASTGELFF. The CDR3 DNA sequence: TGTGCCAGCAGCTTTGGGGCGTCAACCGGGGAGCTGTTTTTT.

The chain is built from TRBV10-1 and TRBJ1-1; no definite D call. V shed 2 bases and J shed 1 base, with 8 bases lying between them. CDR1 is WNHNN and CDR2 is SYGVQD in the germline V gene (reference sequence). The CDR3 extends over 14 amino acids. CDR3 nucleotide sequence: TGCGCCAGCAGTGAGACAGATACGAACACTGAAGCTTTCTTT. It translates to CASSETDTNTEAFF.

The rearrangement links TRBV3-1 (or the pseudogene TRBV3-2) to TRBJ2-7, with unresolved D. The CDR3 has 14 residues. The germline gives CDR1 LGHDT, CDR2 YNNKEL (reference sequence). The germline V and J ends were trimmed by 3 bases and 3 bases, with 12 bases remaining between them. CDR3 bases: TGTGCCAGCAGCCAGGGTTTCCCGGGCTACGAGCAGTACTTC. Amino acids: CASSQGFPGYEQYF.

V usage is TRBV5-1 and J usage is TRBJ2-2, with 15 bases identical to TRBD2. V was pared by 9 bases and J by 6 bases, with 3 bases of the junction left unmatched. There are 14 residues in the CDR3. Germline V gene sequence: CDR1 SGHRS, CDR2 YFSETQ. The CDR3 region has the DNA TGCGCCACCGGACTAGCGGGAGGGCCCGGGGAGCTGTTTTTT. Its translation: CATGLAGGPGELFF. The variable domain in full, with the rest retrieved from reference TRBV5-1 and TRBJ2-2, is KAGVTQTPRYLIKTRGQQVTLSCSPISGHRSVSWYQQTPGQGLQFLFEYFSETQRNKGNFPGRFSGRQFSNSRSEMNVSTLELGDSALYLCATGLAGGPGELFFGEGSRLTVL.

The V and J genes are TRBV30 and TRBJ1-5; perhaps TRBD1 as D (5 bases). Trimming removed 1 base from V and 3 bases from J, with 7 bases in between. The germline CDR1 and CDR2 sequences are GTSNPN and SVGIG (reference sequence). The CDR3 covers 13 residues. Written as DNA, the CDR3 is TGTGCCTGGAGTGGGGGCCCCAATCAGCCCCAGCATTTT. This gives the protein CAWSGGPNQPQHF.

This chain links TRBV6-5 with TRBJ2-7, with D possibly matching TRBD1 (5 bases). The germline V gene encodes CDR1 MNHEY and CDR2 SVGAGI. Deletions cut 0 bases from V and 5 bases from J, with 14 bases between. The CDR3 extends over 15 amino acids. The chain's CDR3 is CASSYSKAGRDEQYF. CDR3 coding DNA: TGTGCCAGCAGTTACTCGAAAGCAGGGCGCGACGAGCAGTACTTC.

This chain links TRBV6-2 or TRBV6-3 with TRBJ1-5, with 9 bases lining up with TRBD1. This CDR3 has 16 residues. The junction had 7 bases not matched to a gene; V was cut back by 0 bases and J by 7 bases. CDR1 is MNHEY, CDR2 SVGEGT, per germline. Here the CDR3 reads CASSYSAGTGLQPQHF. Here the CDR3 DNA reads TGTGCCAGCAGTTACTCTGCCGGGACAGGGCTACAGCCCCAGCATTTT.

V usage is TRBV15 and J usage is TRBJ1-2, with D maybe TRBD1 (6 bases). The CDR3 sequence is 15 residues long. V gave up 0 bases and J gave up 8 bases, with 16 bases separating them. Germline lookup yields CDR1 LNHNV and CDR2 YYDKDF (reference sequence). The CDR3 nucleotides are TGTGCCACCAGCAGAGATCAGGGGCAGATAGGAGGCTACACCTTC. It encodes CATSRDQGQIGGYTF. The full variable domain, in which reference TRBV15 and TRBJ1-2 provide the parts outside the CDR3, is DAMVIQNPRYQVTQFGKPVTLSCSQTLNHNVMYWYQQKSSQAPKLLFHYYDKDFNNEADTPDNFQSRRPNTSFCFLDIRSPGLGDTAMYLCATSRDQGQIGGYTFGSGTRLTVV.

This clone has only one observation. V gene TRBV2 combines with J gene TRBJ2-3; D remains unclear. This CDR3 contains 10 residues. Per the germline V gene, CDR1 is SNHLY and CDR2 is FYNNEI. V was cut by 9 bases and J by 5 bases, with 6 bases left in between. CDR3 coding DNA: TGTGCCAGGGCTCAAGATACGCAGTATTTT. This encodes CARAQDTQYF. Together with reference TRBV2 and TRBJ2-3, the CDR3 gives the full variable domain: EPEVTQTPSHQVTQMGQEVILRCVPISNHLYFYWYRQILGQKVEFLVSFYNNEISEKSEIFDDQFSVERPDGSNFTLKIRSTKLEDSAMYFCARAQDTQYFGPGTRLTVL.